This passage covers 22 T cell receptor beta chains from one sample sequenced in a study of shared clonotypes between healthy human individuals (TCRdb year 2020). Receptor amplification or capture employed the immunoSEQ multiplex PCR assay. TCRdb stores this immuneACCESS table with in-frame sequences only. Part of the clones is absent; in the studies checked, under half of the shortfall reflects unresolved V genes, and no reason is known for the rest. A total of some 2.3 million clones appear in this sample, approximately 93% of them only once. In total, the top ten clones hold 0.35% to 0.45% of the sample. Material: naive CD4+ T cells from PBMCs. The label giving this sample's cell subset or site can be read as: CD45RA+ positively selected. These TCRs come from a man between 18 and 35 years old in good health. Some clones in this sample may be carry-over from other donors' samples.

The gene calls are TRBV11-2 and TRBJ2-1; 12 positions agree with TRBD2. The CDR3 is 16 residues long. V lost 5 bases to trimming and J lost 8 bases; unmatched junction nucleotides: 10. Germline V gives CDR1 SGHAT, CDR2 FQNNGV. The CDR3 region has the DNA TGTGCCAGCAGCCCCCTGACTAGCGGGGGATCGGATGAGCAGTTCTTC. This translates into CASSPLTSGGSDEQFF.

This sequence joins TRBV28 and TRBJ1-3; weak D call: TRBD1 (5 bases). The CDR3 is 14 amino acids. The V end was cut by 6 bases, the J end by 3 bases, with 12 bases between. The germline V gene has CDR1 MDHEN and CDR2 SYDVKM. CDR3 nucleotides: TGTGCCAGCAGAAACTTAGGGGATGGAAACACCATATATTTT. Its translation: CASRNLGDGNTIYF.

V gene TRBV18 combines with J gene TRBJ1-4, with TRBD1 as a possible D gene (6 bases). Germline CDR1 reads KGHSH; CDR2 reads LQKENI. The CDR3 runs to 14 residues. Trimming took 4 bases from V and 1 from J, leaving 7 bases between them. The CDR3 nucleotides are TGTGCCAGCTCACTACAGGGAACTAATGAAAAACTGTTTTTT. This encodes CASSLQGTNEKLFF.

As regards this clone: This same CDR3 is encoded by further DNA sequences in the sample. The chain carries TRBV6-5 and TRBJ2-7; D may be TRBD2 (6 bases). Germline V gene lookup returns CDR1 MNHEY and CDR2 SVGAGI. This CDR3 comprises 14 residues. Trimming left V 5 bases short and J 2 bases short, with 13 bases between. This CDR3 reads CASSPHRGTYEQYF. In DNA form, the CDR3 reads TGTGCCAGCAGTCCCCACCGGGGGACCTACGAGCAGTACTTC.

The chain combines TRBV19 with TRBJ2-1; 8 positions match TRBD2. The V gene end was trimmed by 4 bases and the J gene end by 2 bases; junction bases not matched to a gene: 7. This CDR3 is built from 16 residues. Germline-derived CDR1 and CDR2 are LNHDA and SQIVND (reference sequence). The CDR3: CASSTPGTRTYNEQFF. The CDR3, as DNA: TGTGCCAGTAGTACCCCAGGGACTAGGACCTACAATGAGCAGTTCTTC.

Points on this clone: The junction and the germline gene differ at one end; a read error may be behind it. The V and J genes are TRBV7-9 and TRBJ1-5, with D uncertain. This CDR3 spans 11 amino acids. Germline CDR1 and CDR2: SEHNR and FQNEAQ (reference sequence). This chain's CDR3 is CASSLGLALSF. For the CDR3, the DNA is TGTGCCAGCAGCTTAGGTCTCGCGTTGAGTTTT.

J is TRBJ2-3 and V is TRBV5-1; weak D call: TRBD2 (7 bases). The V and J ends lost 4 bases and 5 bases respectively, with 17 bases between them. The CDR3 totals 15 residues. Germline CDR1 and CDR2: SGHRS and YFSETQ. CDR3 in DNA: TGCGCCAGCAGCCCGGGGGGCAGGGAGGGAGATACGCAGTATTTT. Translating it yields CASSPGGREGDTQYF.

The J gene is TRBJ1-4, the V gene TRBV5-1; maybe TRBD1 (5 bases). Germline V CDR1 and CDR2: SGHRS, YFSETQ. CDR3 length: 14 residues. V lost 4 bases, J lost 3 bases, and 10 bases lay in between. This chain's CDR3 is CASSKTASNEKLFF. The DNA for the CDR3 is TGCGCCAGCAGCAAGACAGCTTCTAATGAAAAACTGTTTTTT.

The chain links TRBV2 to TRBJ2-7, with D hard to call. There are 13 residues in the CDR3. Between the trimmed V and J ends, which lost 3 bases and 3 bases, there was a span of 9 bases. Germline lookup yields CDR1 SNHLY and CDR2 FYNNEI. DNA for the CDR3: TGTGCCAGCAGTGAGGAGATGGGCTACGAGCAGTACTTC. Translation gives CASSEEMGYEQYF.

In nucleotides, the CDR3 is TGTGCCAGCAGTTCCGGGACAGGGCTTTTCGATGAGCAGTTCTTC. The encoded protein is CASSSGTGLFDEQFF. V and J are TRBV28 and TRBJ2-1, with 9 bases aligning to TRBD1. The CDR3 totals 15 residues. After removal of 4 bases from V and 8 bases from J, the junction contained 9 bases not matched to a gene. Germline values: CDR1 MDHEN, CDR2 SYDVKM.

The chain couples TRBV5-1 to TRBJ2-1, with D tentatively TRBD1 (6 bases). The CDR3 has 11 residues. V was clipped by 6 bases and J by 12 bases, with 13 bases between them. Germline CDR1 and CDR2: SGHRS and YFSETQ. The DNA of the CDR3 is TGCGCCAGCAAAACAGGGCTCCGGCAGTTCTTC. Amino acid sequence: CASKTGLRQFF.

The chain links TRBV10-1 to TRBJ1-1; 7 bases agree with TRBD1. The length of the CDR3 is 13 residues. The germline V gene has CDR1 WNHNN and CDR2 SYGVQD (reference sequence). With 4 bases clipped from V and 5 bases from J, the junction kept 4 bases outside the gene matches. The CDR3 here is CASSVDRLTEAFF. CDR3 DNA sequence: TGCGCCAGCAGTGTGGACAGGTTAACTGAAGCTTTCTTT.

In its sample, this clone was seen once. The same CDR3 arises from other DNA sequences in this sample as well. The V gene is TRBV7-9, the J gene TRBJ2-3, with D uncertain. V shed 0 bases and J shed 0 bases, with 4 bases lying between them. CDR1 SEHNR and CDR2 FQNEAQ come from the germline V gene (reference sequence). This CDR3 is 14 amino acids long. The CDR3, as DNA: TGTGCCAGCAGCTTAGCAGGTAGCACAGATACGCAGTATTTT. Translating it yields CASSLAGSTDTQYF.

The count of this clone is one. The rearrangement joins TRBV5-5 to TRBJ1-1; D is undetermined. The V gene's germline CDR1 is SGHKS and CDR2 YYEKEE (reference sequence). This CDR3 comprises 15 residues. V was shortened by 0 bases and J by 0 bases, with 9 bases between the two germline ends. The CDR3 is CASSLVTLLNTEAFF. The CDR3 DNA is TGTGCCAGCAGCTTGGTCACTCTACTGAACACTGAAGCTTTCTTT.

V and J are TRBV5-1 and TRBJ2-7; TRBD2 aligns across 8 bases. V lost 5 bases, J lost 3 bases, and 10 bases stayed unmatched. Germline V lookup: CDR1 SGHRS, CDR2 YFSETQ. The CDR3 is 15 residues long. The CDR3 sequence: CASRPGGDSIYEQYF. The CDR3, as DNA: TGCGCCAGCAGACCCGGGGGGGACTCCATCTACGAGCAGTACTTC.

This rearrangement joins TRBV6-1 to TRBJ1-2; D gene unclear. The CDR3 is 13 residues long. Trimming left V 10 bases short and J 0 bases short, with 12 bases between. Germline assignment: CDR1 MNHNS and CDR2 SASEGT. The CDR3 sequence: CANQRESNYGYTF. The CDR3 nucleotides read TGTGCCAACCAGCGAGAGTCTAACTATGGCTACACCTTC.

This clone was picked up a small number of times. The rearrangement links TRBV27 to TRBJ2-7; 7 bases line up with TRBD1. From germline, CDR1 is MNHEY and CDR2 SMNVEV (reference sequence). The CDR3 is 14 residues long. V trimming: 4 bases; J trimming: 2 bases; junction bases outside the gene matches: 5. The CDR3 sequence is CASSSQTGPYEQYF. CDR3 coding DNA: TGTGCCAGCAGTTCACAGACAGGGCCCTACGAGCAGTACTTC.

The V and J genes are TRBV5-4 and TRBJ1-2; TRBD1 matches 7 bases. CDR3 length: 13 amino acids. Germline V gene lookup returns CDR1 SGHNT and CDR2 YYREEE (reference sequence). J was trimmed by 8 bases and V by 3 bases; bases with no gene match: 7. Here the CDR3 DNA reads TGTGCCAGCAGCTCCCGACAGGGCCGGGGCTACACCTTC. It translates to CASSSRQGRGYTF.

The rearrangement uses TRBV4-3 and TRBJ2-7; TRBD2 aligns across 12 bases. Trimming at V came to 5 bases and at J to 0 bases, leaving 5 bases not matched to a gene. This CDR3 is 16 amino acids long. Germline V CDR1 and CDR2: LGHNA, YSLEER. CDR3 sequence: CASSFTSGGPSYEQYF. DNA of the CDR3: TGCGCCAGCAGCTTCACTAGCGGGGGGCCCTCCTACGAGCAGTACTTC.

This clone showed up just once. The same CDR3 can be traced to other DNA sequences in this sample. The genes are TRBV28 and TRBJ2-5; 10 nucleotides agree with TRBD1. Per the germline V gene, CDR1 is MDHEN and CDR2 is SYDVKM. V lost 3 bases, J lost 5 bases, and 3 bases stayed unmatched. The CDR3 totals 14 residues. The CDR3 loop is CASSFDRGRETQYF. Here the CDR3 DNA reads TGTGCCAGCAGTTTTGACAGGGGGCGTGAGACCCAGTACTTC.

The rearrangement uses TRBV6-1 and TRBJ2-7; maybe TRBD1 (5 bases). Germline CDR1 reads MNHNS; CDR2 reads SASEGT. The CDR3 has 13 amino acids. Trimming took 2 bases from V and 6 from J, leaving 11 bases between them. CDR3 nucleotide sequence: TGTGCCAGCAGTGAATTCTCCCAGGGCGAGCAGTACTTC. It codes for CASSEFSQGEQYF.

The genes are TRBV28 and TRBJ1-3; perhaps TRBD1 as D (5 bases). V lost 7 bases to trimming and J lost 7 bases, with 14 bases between them. There are 13 residues in the CDR3. Per the germline V gene, CDR1 is MDHEN and CDR2 is SYDVKM. The CDR3 loop is CASTSPGGNTIYF. The CDR3 nucleotides read TGTGCCAGCACCTCCCCCGGGGGGAACACCATATATTTT.